This TCR beta chain stems from a study of blood T cells in healthy people across ages. This clonotype was detected only a few times. Alongside a J-beta primer mix, a sample-barcoded 5' primer served in a second PCR lasting about 7 to 11 cycles. From the 5' RACE reads, TCRdb called clonotypes with MiXCR, one entry per CDR3 protein. The table includes hundreds of thousands of distinct CDR3 sequences, roughly 25% detected once. CDR3 length: 14 amino acids. Germline CDR1 SGHRS, CDR2 YFSETQ. Germline trimming cut 4 bases from V and 8 bases from J; bases unmatched to any gene: 6. These data were likewise used in another study, on T cells of mothers and their children. In that study: The cDNA synthesis received all extracted RNA, at around 1.5 ug per 15 ul. Related mother-child pairs showed slightly higher but non-significant overlap than unrelated pairs.

The sample was blood. This clonotype originated in a boy between 10 and 17 years old in good health. V gene TRBV5-1 combines with J gene TRBJ2-4; 10 bases map to TRBD1. CDR3: CASSAGQGDDIQYF. The DNA of the CDR3 is TGCGCCAGCAGCGCCGGACAGGGGGATGACATTCAGTACTTC.